This T cell receptor beta chain was sequenced during a study of shared clonotypes between healthy human individuals. Profiled with immunoSEQ multiplex PCR; TCRdb holds only in-frame clones, not every one. The sample has more than 1.2 million clones, 98% seen once; the top ten hold around 0.38%. CDR3 length equals 14 residues. Germline V CDR1 and CDR2: SGHDN, FVKESK. The germline V and J ends were trimmed by 2 bases and 1 base, with 7 bases remaining between them. The chain joins TRBV14 to TRBJ2-3, with D uncertain. This clonotype was sampled from a man aged 25-40 years in good health. Sequencing input: naive CD4+ T cells sorted from blood. As to subset: CD45RA+ positively selected. The CDR3 protein is CASSQFLGTDTQYF. The CDR3 nucleotides are TGTGCCAGCAGCCAATTTCTCGGCACAGATACGCAGTATTTT. The variable domain in full, with the rest retrieved from reference TRBV14 and TRBJ2-3, is EAGVTQFPSHSVIEKGQTVTLRCDPISGHDNLYWYRRVMGKEIKFLLHFVKESKQDESGMPNNRFLAERTGGTYSTLKVQPAELEDSGVYFCASSQFLGTDTQYFGPGTRLTVL.